The 7 T cell receptor beta chains presented below share a single source sample, sequenced in a study of T cell repertoires in cytomegalovirus infection. TCRdb analysed the reads with MiXCR anew, one entry per CDR3 protein. The data hold some 320,000 distinct CDR3 sequences, with more than 9% observed a single time. Sequencing was done on a sample of PBMCs. These receptors originate from a human donor in good health (CMV status not recorded). Some clones in this sample may be carry-over from other donors' samples.

This clonotype was recorded a few times. The chain has TRBV6-2 or TRBV6-3 and TRBJ1-5; D call uncertain. From germline, CDR1 is MNHEY and CDR2 SVGEGT. Trimming pared 0 bases from V and 5 bases from J, leaving 14 bases between. There are 16 residues in the CDR3. The CDR3 region is CASSYSALRLDQPQHF. CDR3 in DNA: TGTGCCAGCAGTTACTCAGCCCTGCGATTGGATCAGCCCCAGCATTTT.

The gene calls are TRBV12-3 or TRBV12-4 and TRBJ1-2; TRBD1 is a possible D gene (6 bases). The CDR3 covers 13 residues. The V and J ends lost 5 bases and 2 bases respectively, with 9 bases between them. This CDR3 reads CASSRRGNYGYTF. CDR3 nucleotide sequence: TGTGCCAGCAGTCGCAGGGGAAACTATGGCTACACCTTC.

The chain is built from TRBV6-2 or TRBV6-3 and TRBJ1-1, with D tentatively TRBD1 (5 bases). This CDR3 is built from 12 residues. Trimming pared 8 bases from V and 6 bases from J, leaving 13 bases between. The germline gives CDR1 MNHEY, CDR2 SVGEGT. This CDR3 is CASGEGVAEAFF. As DNA, the CDR3 is TGTGCCAGCGGTGAAGGGGTGGCTGAAGCTTTCTTT.

This rearrangement joins TRBV27 to TRBJ2-1; D is possibly TRBD1 or TRBD2 (7 bases each). Germline CDR1 and CDR2: MNHEY and SMNVEV (reference sequence). Trimming shortened V by 11 bases and J by 3 bases, and 17 bases separated the two germline ends. This CDR3 comprises 14 residues. CDR3 loop: CAAGGGPRYNEQFF. The CDR3 bases are TGTGCCGCAGGGGGGGGGCCCCGCTACAATGAGCAGTTCTTC.

The chain recombines TRBV12-3 or TRBV12-4 with TRBJ2-2; 8 bases align to TRBD2. The junction had 16 bases not matched to a gene; V was cut back by 7 bases and J by 6 bases. This CDR3 is 17 amino acids long. This chain's CDR3 is CASTLGASGLGSGELFF. The CDR3, as DNA: TGTGCCAGCACTCTCGGGGCTAGCGGGCTAGGTTCCGGGGAGCTGTTTTTT.

This clonotype was recorded at least ten times. CDR3 coding DNA: TGTGCCAGCAGCTTAGCGACGGGGTTTACTAATGAAAAACTGTTTTTT. It yields the protein CASSLATGFTNEKLFF. This chain connects TRBV7-2 to TRBJ1-4; no reliable D call. V lost 0 bases and J 2 bases, leaving 10 bases between the germline ends. The CDR3 totals 16 residues. Per germline, CDR1 SGHTA and CDR2 FQGNSA.

This clonotype was counted ten times or more. V usage is TRBV11-2 and J usage is TRBJ1-3, with a tentative D call TRBD1 (5 bases). The germline V gene encodes CDR1 SGHAT and CDR2 FQNNGV. The CDR3 totals 15 residues. The V end lost 1 base, the J end lost 4 bases, and 11 bases lay between the germline ends. The CDR3 here is CASSLVGGSGNTIYF. In DNA form, the CDR3 reads TGTGCCAGCAGCTTAGTTGGGGGTTCCGGAAACACCATATATTTT.